This TCR beta chain appears in the sequencing data of a study of regulatory T cells in long-lasting Graves disease. Time point indicated: newly diagnosed GD, antithyroid drugs for less than 3 months. PBMC RNA served as the TCR library source. Arm-PCR of CDR3 regions and iRepertoire HTBI primers were used to build TCR beta libraries. One entry per CDR3 protein, called by TCRdb with MiXCR from the multiplex PCR reads. Among around 450,000 distinct CDR3 sequences listed, about 15% were seen once. V lost 6 bases, J lost 4 bases, and 10 bases lay in between. The germline CDR1 and CDR2 sequences are SEHNR and FQNEAQ (reference sequence). The length of the CDR3 is 13 residues. This clonotype was picked up many times. The same specimen was also included in a second study, on T cells in Graves' hyperthyroidism and ophthalmopathy.

The chain joins TRBV7-9 to TRBJ1-5; the D is unclear. The clonotype comes from a woman aged 25 to 45 with Graves disease. The input for sequencing was peripheral blood mononuclear cells (PBMCs), taken at new diagnosis, from a patient treated with antithyroid drugs. CDR3 sequence (DNA): TGTGCCAGCAGTTCGAGAGGGAATCAGCCCCAGCATTTT. Its translation is CASSSRGNQPQHF.